The subject of this entry is one TCR beta chain. Its antigen remains unidentified. The data were taken from a study of blood T cells in healthy people across ages. Study background: About one barcoded beta molecule per two T cells came from capture by template switching. General observations from the study: TCR beta diversity per million T cells fell roughly linearly with age. Unsorted PBMC material precluded a definitive naive versus antigen-experienced comparison.

The V gene's germline CDR1 is SGHRS and CDR2 YFSETQ. Trimming removed 0 bases from V and 7 bases from J, with 16 bases in between. The CDR3 contains 16 residues. A second 7 to 11 cycle PCR used barcoded and J-beta primers. Through a template-switch adaptor with 12 random nucleotides, each cDNA molecule received a tag. TCRdb reprocessed the 5' RACE reads via MiXCR and lists one record per CDR3 protein. The data contain roughly 500,000 distinct CDR3 sequences, about 25% of them singletons. The sample comprised blood. The clonotype was recovered from a woman in her seventies in good health. The rearrangement uses TRBV5-1 and TRBJ1-4; the D gene is possibly TRBD1 (6 bases). CDR3 in amino acids: CASSLAGSQGSEKLFF. CDR3 DNA sequence: TGCGCCAGCAGCTTGGCCGGAAGTCAGGGGAGTGAAAAACTGTTTTTT.